Below are 30 T cell receptor beta chains sequenced from a single sample in a study of control samples from healthy donors and cancer patients. Assay: immunoSEQ multiplex PCR; the TCRdb copy retains only in-frame clones and omits some. In the table there are about 160,000 clones, around 90% of which are singletons. The specimen was blood. Every receptor here comes from a man aged 30-40 years in good health.

The V gene is TRBV12-3 or TRBV12-4, the J gene TRBJ1-5; tentatively, D is TRBD1 (6 bases). This CDR3 spans 13 amino acids. V was trimmed by 1 base and J by 7 bases, leaving 8 bases between them. The CDR3 DNA reads as TGTGCCAGCAGTTTAGGGGGGCGGCAGCCCCAGCATTTT. Translation gives CASSLGGRQPQHF.

In DNA form, the CDR3 reads TGTGCCTGGAGTCGATTATGGAGGGCAACTAATGAAAAACTGTTTTTT. It translates to CAWSRLWRATNEKLFF. The chain joins TRBV30 to TRBJ1-4, with D unclear. The CDR3 loop spans 16 amino acids. V lost 2 bases to trimming and J lost 0 bases, with 13 bases between them. Germline CDR1 reads GTSNPN; CDR2 reads SVGIG (reference sequence).

The CDR3 reads CASSQEGSGLAGGVKTQYF. CDR3 bases: TGTGCCAGCAGCCAAGAAGGCTCGGGCCTAGCGGGGGGGGTAAAGACCCAGTACTTC. V is TRBV4-2 and J is TRBJ2-5; 12 bases fit TRBD2. CDR1 and CDR2 from the germline V gene are LGHNA and YNFKEQ. V lost 0 bases, J lost 6 bases, and 14 bases stayed unmatched. The CDR3 spans 19 residues.

The genes are TRBV19 and TRBJ1-4, with TRBD1 matching over 7 bases. The V and J ends lost 5 bases and 0 bases, in that order; junction bases with no gene match: 3. The V gene's germline CDR1 is LNHDA and CDR2 SQIVND (reference sequence). This CDR3 is built from 15 residues. CDR3 sequence: CASSDQGATNEKLFF. DNA for the CDR3: TGTGCCAGTAGTGACCAGGGGGCAACTAATGAAAAACTGTTTTTT.

The chain links TRBV7-3 to TRBJ2-6, with D possibly matching TRBD1 (5 bases). Trimming left V 6 bases short and J 4 bases short, with 16 bases between. Germline CDR1 and CDR2: SGHTA and FQGTGA. The length of the CDR3 is 16 residues. CDR3 sequence: CASSFPPGLGANVLTF. For the CDR3, the DNA is TGTGCCAGCAGTTTCCCTCCAGGGTTGGGGGCCAACGTCCTGACTTTC. Combining the CDR3 with reference TRBV7-3 and TRBJ2-6 gives the whole variable domain GAGVSQTPSNKVTEKGKYVELRCDPISGHTALYWYRQSLGQGPEFLIYFQGTGAADDSGLPNDRFFAVRPEGSVSTLKIQRTERGDSAVYLCASSFPPGLGANVLTFGAGSRLTVL.

The chain joins TRBV11-1 to TRBJ2-5; D gene uncertain. The V end lost 2 bases, the J end lost 2 bases, and 9 bases lay between the germline ends. There are 14 residues in the CDR3. Looked up from germline, CDR1 is SGHAT and CDR2 is FQDESV (reference sequence). For the CDR3, the DNA is TGTGCCAGCAGCTTAAGTTCCAGTCAAGAGACCCAGTACTTC. Translation gives CASSLSSSQETQYF.

This chain uses TRBV19 with TRBJ2-2, with a weak D call TRBD1 (5 bases). This CDR3 is 14 amino acids long. Trimming pared 9 bases from V and 1 base from J, leaving 12 bases between. CDR1 LNHDA and CDR2 SQIVND come from the germline V gene (reference sequence). CDR3 amino acids: CASRVQGNTGELFF. The CDR3, as DNA: TGTGCCAGCCGGGTCCAGGGGAACACCGGGGAGCTGTTTTTT.

The V and J genes are TRBV18 and TRBJ1-3; 11 bases are shared with TRBD1. From germline, CDR1 is KGHSH and CDR2 LQKENI. This CDR3 comprises 19 residues. V was clipped by 3 bases and J by 6 bases; unmatched bases: 16. The CDR3 sequence: CASSPTSGGQGAWQNTIYF. The CDR3 DNA sequence: TGTGCCAGCTCACCCACGTCGGGAGGACAGGGGGCTTGGCAAAACACCATATATTTT.

The chain carries TRBV20-1 and TRBJ1-1; D is ambiguous. This CDR3 has 12 residues. The germline V gene encodes CDR1 DFQATT and CDR2 SNEGSKA (reference sequence). Trimming removed 3 bases from V and 7 bases from J, with 12 bases in between. CDR3 DNA: TGCAGTGCTAGTACCCGTCAGAATGAAGCTTTCTTT. Translation: CSASTRQNEAFF.

This clone was detected only once. The CDR3 nucleotides read TGCGCCAGCAGCTCCCCCGAACGGGACAGACGATATCAGCCCCAGCATTTT. Translated: CASSSPERDRRYQPQHF. The V and J genes are TRBV4-1 and TRBJ1-5; 7 bases line up with TRBD1. The CDR3 spans 17 residues. V dropped 5 bases and J dropped 5; count of bases not matched to a gene: 15. CDR1 MGHRA and CDR2 YSYEKL come from the germline V gene.

About this clone: Other DNA variants within this sample encode the same CDR3. This chain uses TRBV29-1 with TRBJ1-1; D ambiguous. This CDR3 has 10 amino acids. From germline, CDR1 is SQVTM and CDR2 ANQGSEA. Deletions cut 7 bases from V and 1 base from J, with 4 bases between. CDR3 sequence (DNA): TGCAGCGGAGAGAACACTGAAGCTTTCTTT. Amino acid sequence: CSGENTEAFF.

The rearrangement joins TRBV2 to TRBJ1-6; D call uncertain. CDR3 length: 13 residues. CDR1 is SNHLY, CDR2 FYNNEI, per germline. Trimming stripped 5 bases from V and 9 bases from J, with 11 bases between. DNA of the CDR3: TGTGCCAGCAGTCCTCTGGTCCGTTCACCCCTCCACTTT. Encoded protein: CASSPLVRSPLHF.

This clone came up once. The V gene is TRBV5-1, the J gene TRBJ2-3; 8 positions agree with TRBD2. V gave up 6 bases and J gave up 2 bases; unmatched junction bases: 14. The germline CDR1 and CDR2 sequences are SGHRS and YFSETQ. The CDR3 sequence is 17 residues long. CDR3 sequence reads: CASTMYQTSGYTDTQYF. CDR3 nucleotides: TGCGCCAGCACAATGTACCAAACTAGCGGCTACACAGATACGCAGTATTTT.

V is TRBV2 and J is TRBJ1-1, with 7 bases fitting TRBD1. CDR3 length: 15 residues. Germline V gene lookup returns CDR1 SNHLY and CDR2 FYNNEI. V shed 4 bases and J 1 base; nucleotides not matched to a gene: 6. In DNA, the CDR3 is TGTGCCAGCAGTGGGGTCCGGGACAGGAACACTGAAGCTTTCTTT. Protein product: CASSGVRDRNTEAFF. The full variable domain, its missing parts supplied by reference TRBV2 and TRBJ1-1, is EPEVTQTPSHQVTQMGQEVILRCVPISNHLYFYWYRQILGQKVEFLVSFYNNEISEKSEIFDDQFSVERPDGSNFTLKIRSTKLEDSAMYFCASSGVRDRNTEAFFGQGTRLTVV.

The chain combines TRBV4-2 with TRBJ2-3; no reliable D call. The CDR3 is 15 residues long. V was clipped by 2 bases and J by 3 bases, with 12 bases between them. Germline V CDR1 and CDR2: LGHNA, YNFKEQ. CDR3 region: CASSQSKRETDTQYF. Written as DNA, the CDR3 is TGTGCCAGCAGCCAATCCAAGCGCGAGACAGATACGCAGTATTTT.

The chain uses TRBV5-1 and TRBJ1-4, with a weak D call TRBD1 (6 bases). The CDR3 spans 14 residues. The V gene lost 2 bases and the J gene lost 8 bases, with 13 bases spanning the gap. The germline gives CDR1 SGHRS, CDR2 YFSETQ. The CDR3, as DNA: TGCGCCAGCAGCTTCGGGGGGCTGGGGGAAAAACTGTTTTTT. Translated, it gives CASSFGGLGEKLFF.

The J gene is TRBJ1-1, the V gene TRBV4-1; no definite D call. The V and J ends lost 1 base and 1 base respectively, with 7 bases between them. Per the germline V gene, CDR1 is MGHRA and CDR2 is YSYEKL. This CDR3 is built from 14 residues. The CDR3 sequence: CASSQGSWNTEAFF. The CDR3 DNA reads as TGCGCCAGCAGCCAAGGGAGTTGGAACACTGAAGCTTTCTTT.

The V and J genes are TRBV5-1 and TRBJ1-2; D uncertain. CDR1 SGHRS and CDR2 YFSETQ come from the germline V gene. Deletions cut 2 bases from V and 2 bases from J, with 13 bases between. The CDR3 is made up of 15 amino acids. The CDR3 region is CASSLGGTGNYGYTF. In nucleotides, the CDR3 is TGCGCCAGCAGCTTAGGAGGAACGGGGAACTATGGCTACACCTTC.

V and J are TRBV25-1 and TRBJ1-4; D remains unclear. Germline CDR1 MGHDK, CDR2 SYGVNS. Trimming took 0 bases from V and 3 from J, leaving 17 bases between them. The CDR3 covers 18 residues. The CDR3 DNA sequence: TGTGCCAGCAGTGAATATTCGGGCGGAAGCCGCCCTAATGAAAAACTGTTTTTT. This gives the protein CASSEYSGGSRPNEKLFF.

This clone showed up just once. The rearrangement links TRBV5-6 to TRBJ1-5, with TRBD1 as a possible D gene (6 bases). The CDR3 is 18 residues long. V shed 0 bases and J shed 0 bases, with 16 bases lying between them. CDR1 is SGHDT, CDR2 YYEEEE, per germline. The CDR3 here is CASSLGRTASYSNQPQHF. CDR3 DNA sequence: TGTGCCAGCAGCTTGGGGAGGACAGCTTCTTATAGCAATCAGCCCCAGCATTTT.

The J gene is TRBJ2-5, the V gene TRBV4-2, with 7 bases identical to TRBD2. CDR1 and CDR2 from the germline V gene are LGHNA and YNFKEQ. Trimming took 0 bases from V and 5 from J; bases not matched to a gene: 12. The CDR3 has 17 amino acids. The CDR3 nucleotides read TGTGCCAGCAGCCAAGATTACGGGGGAGCGGGGTGGGAGACCCAGTACTTC. This codes for CASSQDYGGAGWETQYF.

The chain is built from TRBV7-8 and TRBJ1-1; D gene ambiguous. V was clipped by 2 bases and J by 1 base, with 8 bases between them. This CDR3 has 14 residues. CDR1 and CDR2 (germline): SGHVS, FQNEAQ. The CDR3 DNA sequence: TGTGCCAGCAGCTTAACTAAGGGGAACACTGAAGCTTTCTTT. Amino acids: CASSLTKGNTEAFF. The entire variable domain, with the rest obtained from reference TRBV7-8 and TRBJ1-1, is as follows: GAGVSQSPRYKVAKRGQDVALRCDPISGHVSLFWYQQALGQGPEFLTYFQNEAQLDKSGLPSDRFFAERPEGSVSTLKIQRTQQEDSAVYLCASSLTKGNTEAFFGQGTRLTVV.

A word on this clone: Other DNA sequences in this specimen translate into the identical CDR3. V is TRBV12-3 or TRBV12-4 and J is TRBJ1-1; D gene ambiguous. Trimming took off 3 bases at V and 1 base at J, with 3 bases between the two ends. The CDR3 has 12 amino acids. CDR3 DNA: TGTGCCAGCAGTTTGAGGAACACTGAAGCTTTCTTT. Translating it yields CASSLRNTEAFF.

The chain links TRBV6-5 to TRBJ2-1, with TRBD1 matching 8 bases. Germline values: CDR1 MNHEY, CDR2 SVGAGI. V was clipped by 6 bases and J by 2 bases; unmatched bases: 3. CDR3 length: 14 residues. For the CDR3, the DNA is TGTGCCAGCAGCCCGGACAGGGCCTACAATGAGCAGTTCTTC. Translation: CASSPDRAYNEQFF.

This clone turned up a few times. This chain uses TRBV5-1 with TRBJ2-5, with D maybe TRBD1 (7 bases). CDR3 length equals 16 residues. Trimming cost V 1 base and J 5 bases, with 18 bases left between them. CDR1 is SGHRS and CDR2 is YFSETQ in the germline V gene. The CDR3 is CASSLTTRQGGETQYF. For the CDR3, the DNA is TGCGCCAGCAGCTTGACTACACGACAGGGAGGCGAGACCCAGTACTTC. The whole variable domain, remainder taken from reference TRBV5-1 and TRBJ2-5, is KAGVTQTPRYLIKTRGQQVTLSCSPISGHRSVSWYQQTPGQGLQFLFEYFSETQRNKGNFPGRFSGRQFSNSRSEMNVSTLELGDSALYLCASSLTTRQGGETQYFGPGTRLLVL.

V gene TRBV28 combines with J gene TRBJ1-5; a possible D gene is TRBD1 (6 bases). The CDR3 covers 15 residues. Per germline, CDR1 MDHEN and CDR2 SYDVKM. Trimming took off 6 bases at V and 7 bases at J, with 19 bases between the two ends. The CDR3 spells CASRLIRGAGQPQHF. CDR3 bases: TGTGCCAGCAGACTTATAAGGGGGGCAGGGCAGCCCCAGCATTTT.

This clone has a single count. This chain joins TRBV5-1 and TRBJ2-1, with 11 bases that match TRBD1. V shed 4 bases, J shed 2 bases, and the junction held 5 bases outside the gene matches. This CDR3 comprises 16 residues. CDR1 and CDR2 from the germline V gene are SGHRS and YFSETQ. The CDR3 bases are TGCGCCAGCAGCCCGACGGGACAGGGGGCCTACAATGAGCAGTTCTTC. Translated: CASSPTGQGAYNEQFF. Full variable domain (outside the CDR3, taken from reference TRBV5-1 and TRBJ2-1): KAGVTQTPRYLIKTRGQQVTLSCSPISGHRSVSWYQQTPGQGLQFLFEYFSETQRNKGNFPGRFSGRQFSNSRSEMNVSTLELGDSALYLCASSPTGQGAYNEQFFGPGTRLTVL.

The genes are TRBV7-6 and TRBJ2-5; 7 positions match TRBD1. Unmatched junction bases numbered 12, after V lost 2 bases and J lost 6 bases. The CDR3 consists of 16 residues. Germline CDR1 is SGHVS and CDR2 is FNYEAQ. The CDR3 DNA is TGTGCCAGCAGCTTATATTCCACCAGGGGGATGAAGACCCAGTACTTC. It translates to CASSLYSTRGMKTQYF.

The rearrangement uses TRBV19 and TRBJ2-1; 10 bases align to TRBD2. Germline assignment: CDR1 LNHDA and CDR2 SQIVND (reference sequence). The junction had 11 bases not matched to a gene; V was cut back by 0 bases and J by 9 bases. The CDR3 spans 17 residues. CDR3 loop: CASSIDQPSGRLGEQFF. CDR3 DNA: TGTGCCAGTAGTATAGATCAACCTAGCGGGAGATTGGGTGAGCAGTTCTTC. The full variable domain, completed using reference TRBV19 and TRBJ2-1, is DGGITQSPKYLFRKEGQNVTLSCEQNLNHDAMYWYRQDPGQGLRLIYYSQIVNDFQKGDIAEGYSVSREKKESFPLTVTSAQKNPTAFYLCASSIDQPSGRLGEQFFGPGTRLTVL.

Only one count was recorded for this clone. V and J are TRBV24-1 and TRBJ2-2; no clear D. Trimming shortened V by 6 bases and J by 6 bases, and 4 bases separated the two germline ends. CDR1 is KGHDR and CDR2 is SFDVKD in the germline V gene. The CDR3 has 11 amino acids. The chain's CDR3 is CATSKSGELFF. Written as DNA, the CDR3 is TGTGCCACCAGTAAGTCCGGGGAGCTGTTTTTT.